Following are 26 T cell receptor beta chains from one sample sequenced in a study of blood T cell repertoires in COVID-19. TCRdb's copy holds only in-frame clones and misses some; the assay was immunoSEQ multiplex PCR. This table holds some 96,000 clones, over 75% found once. Sequencing used peripheral blood. The receptors stem from a human donor in a cohort sampled during active COVID-19.

The genes are TRBV6-5 and TRBJ1-1, with D perhaps matching TRBD1 (6 bases). The CDR3 runs to 13 residues. V was clipped by 6 bases and J by 4 bases, with 12 bases between them. Germline V CDR1 and CDR2: MNHEY, SVGAGI. The CDR3 loop reads CASRLQGSTEAFF. In DNA, the CDR3 is TGTGCCAGCAGATTACAGGGTAGCACTGAAGCTTTCTTT.

The gene calls are TRBV6-2 or TRBV6-3 and TRBJ1-5; 7 bases fit TRBD1. Trimming removed 4 bases from V and 0 bases from J; junction bases left unmatched: 6. CDR1 MNHEY and CDR2 SVGEGT come from the germline V gene. CDR3 length: 16 residues. The CDR3 reads CASSLQGPYSNQPQHF. The CDR3 DNA is TGTGCCAGCAGTTTACAGGGGCCCTATAGCAATCAGCCCCAGCATTTT.

DNA for the CDR3: TGTGCCAGCAGCGGGGCGAGGGGACAGGGTTTTGAGACCCAGTACTTC. This sequence encodes CASSGARGQGFETQYF. The chain is built from TRBV7-9 and TRBJ2-5; TRBD1 agrees at 9 bases. The J segment lost 5 bases and the V segment lost 5 bases, leaving 12 bases of the junction unmatched. CDR3 length: 16 residues. Per germline, CDR1 SEHNR and CDR2 FQNEAQ (reference sequence).

This chain joins TRBV4-1 and TRBJ2-6, with D hard to call. Germline V gene data show CDR1 as MGHRA and CDR2 as YSYEKL. The CDR3 length is 17 residues. Trimming removed 1 base from V and 0 bases from J, with 10 bases in between. The DNA for the CDR3 is TGCGCCAGCAGCCAAGGGGCCAAGAGCTCTGGGGCCAACGTCCTGACTTTC. Protein product: CASSQGAKSSGANVLTF.

The chain has TRBV6-4 and TRBJ2-1; TRBD2 matches 8 bases. Per germline, CDR1 MRHNA and CDR2 SNTAGT. V was pared by 4 bases and J by 6 bases, with 5 bases of the junction left unmatched. CDR3 length equals 14 residues. The CDR3: CASSARGGRNEQFF. The CDR3 region has the DNA TGTGCCAGCAGTGCACGGGGGGGCCGCAATGAGCAGTTCTTC.

V usage is TRBV7-9 and J usage is TRBJ2-7, with 10 bases matching TRBD1. Germline CDR1 SEHNR, CDR2 FQNEAQ (reference sequence). The ends lost 2 bases at V and 7 bases at J; junction bases unmatched: 8. The CDR3 contains 15 residues. CDR3 in DNA: TGTGCCAGCAGCTTACGGACAGGGGGAAGAGGAGAGCAGTACTTC. As protein: CASSLRTGGRGEQYF.

In this sample, this clone turned up a few times. The same CDR3 can be traced to other DNA sequences in this sample. V is TRBV6-5 and J is TRBJ1-5; D is possibly TRBD1 (6 bases). The CDR3 contains 15 residues. Between the trimmed V and J ends, which lost 0 bases and 4 bases, there was a span of 10 bases. Germline lookup yields CDR1 MNHEY and CDR2 SVGAGI. CDR3: CASSYSGTSNQPQHF. CDR3 DNA: TGTGCCAGCAGTTACTCGGGGACATCTAATCAGCCCCAGCATTTT.

The chain links TRBV27 to TRBJ1-5; tentatively, D is TRBD1 (5 bases). Trimming left V 4 bases short and J 4 bases short, with 8 bases between. This CDR3 has 13 amino acids. Germline assignment: CDR1 MNHEY and CDR2 SMNVEV (reference sequence). The CDR3 sequence is CASSYTGNQPQHF. CDR3 nucleotide sequence: TGTGCCAGCAGTTACACAGGTAATCAGCCCCAGCATTTT.

The chain has TRBV10-3 and TRBJ1-6; 11 nucleotides match TRBD1. There are 16 residues in the CDR3. Unmatched junction bases numbered 6, after V lost 6 bases and J lost 5 bases. Germline V gene sequence: CDR1 ENHRY, CDR2 SYGVKD. The CDR3 loop is CAISDLGQGDNSPLHF. DNA for the CDR3: TGTGCCATCAGCGATCTGGGACAGGGGGATAATTCACCCCTCCACTTT.

The rearrangement links TRBV5-1 to TRBJ2-5; 12 bases map to TRBD2. From germline, CDR1 is SGHRS and CDR2 YFSETQ. V lost 2 bases, J lost 7 bases, and 9 bases stayed unmatched. CDR3 length equals 16 residues. The CDR3 loop is CASSLNRLAGEGTQYF. CDR3 sequence (DNA): TGCGCCAGCAGCTTAAACAGACTAGCGGGGGAGGGGACCCAGTACTTC.

V and J are TRBV2 and TRBJ2-5, with D possibly TRBD2 on 5 matching bases. Trimming left V 11 bases short and J 6 bases short, with 16 bases between. Germline CDR1 SNHLY, CDR2 FYNNEI. The CDR3 runs to 12 residues. The CDR3 here is CAGNRGVQTQYF. The CDR3 DNA reads as TGTGCCGGCAACCGGGGAGTTCAGACCCAGTACTTC.

The chain carries TRBV20-1 and TRBJ2-2; D is uncertain. V was cut by 1 base and J by 7 bases, with 4 bases left in between. The germline V gene has CDR1 DFQATT and CDR2 SNEGSKA (reference sequence). CDR3 length: 11 amino acids. The CDR3: CSARASGELFF. DNA of the CDR3: TGCAGTGCTAGAGCCAGCGGGGAGCTGTTTTTT.

This clone has just a few counts. The chain recombines TRBV6-4 with TRBJ1-5; 7 positions match TRBD1. The ends lost 2 bases at V and 0 bases at J; junction bases unmatched: 19. The CDR3 consists of 21 residues. CDR1 is MRHNA and CDR2 is SNTAGT in the germline V gene. The CDR3 DNA reads as TGTGCCAGCAGTGACACAAGAGGGGGCTCCGGAATTTTATATAGCAATCAGCCCCAGCATTTT. This translates into CASSDTRGGSGILYSNQPQHF.

The chain has TRBV28 and TRBJ2-7; TRBD2 aligns across 11 bases. J lost 4 bases, V lost 6 bases, and 8 bases had no gene match. This CDR3 is 15 amino acids long. Germline V gene lookup returns CDR1 MDHEN and CDR2 SYDVKM. CDR3 coding DNA: TGTGCCAGCAGGAATAGCGGGAGGGCCTCGTACGAGCAGTACTTC. Translating gives CASRNSGRASYEQYF.

The V and J genes are TRBV12-3 or TRBV12-4 and TRBJ1-2; no clear D. This CDR3 has 13 residues. Trimming pared 5 bases from V and 6 bases from J, leaving 13 bases between. CDR3 DNA: TGTGCCAGCAGTCCCCGCCAGGTGAATGGCTACACCTTC. Protein sequence: CASSPRQVNGYTF.

The chain has TRBV10-2 and TRBJ2-3; a weak D match, TRBD2 (6 bases). The CDR3 has 18 amino acids. Germline CDR1 is WSHSY and CDR2 is SAAADI. The V gene lost 3 bases and the J gene lost 6 bases, with 25 bases spanning the gap. The CDR3 reads CASSDRPGTGARMDTQYF. CDR3 DNA sequence: TGCGCCAGCAGTGACCGACCAGGGACGGGAGCGAGGATGGATACGCAGTATTTT.

The CDR3 region has the DNA TGTGCCAGCAGCCTACAGGGTGGCCTTTCACCCCTCCACTTT. Its translation: CASSLQGGLSPLHF. The chain is built from TRBV2 and TRBJ1-6; perhaps TRBD1 as D (6 bases). CDR3 length equals 14 residues. Germline-derived CDR1 and CDR2 are SNHLY and FYNNEI. Trimming shortened V by 6 bases and J by 9 bases, and 15 bases separated the two germline ends.

Concerning this clone: The same CDR3 arises from other DNA sequences in this sample as well. The chain uses TRBV18 and TRBJ2-7, with D tentatively TRBD1 (6 bases). The CDR3 sequence is 14 residues long. With 2 bases removed from V and 4 bases from J, the gap between germline ends came to 12 bases. The germline gives CDR1 KGHSH, CDR2 LQKENI. CDR3 nucleotides: TGTGCCAGCTCACCAGGGACACGGGGATACGAGCAGTACTTC. This translates into CASSPGTRGYEQYF.

CDR3 bases: TGTGCCAGCAGTCCTTGGGGAGGAACTGAAGCTTTCTTT. Amino acids: CASSPWGGTEAFF. The J gene is TRBJ1-1, the V gene TRBV6-5; the D is unclear. Trimming stripped 5 bases from V and 5 bases from J, with 12 bases between. The germline V gene encodes CDR1 MNHEY and CDR2 SVGAGI. This CDR3 comprises 13 residues.

This clone was seen only a few times. Different DNA sequences within this sample yield the same CDR3. This chain links TRBV5-1 with TRBJ1-5; D not certain. Deletions cut 4 bases from V and 5 bases from J, with 10 bases between. Germline V lookup: CDR1 SGHRS, CDR2 YFSETQ. This CDR3 comprises 13 residues. CDR3 in DNA: TGCGCCAGCAGCCCGGGTCCAGATCAGCCCCAGCATTTT. Its protein product is CASSPGPDQPQHF.

This chain uses TRBV2 with TRBJ2-3, with TRBD2 matching over 10 bases. The V segment lost 6 bases and the J segment 4 bases; nucleotides outside the gene matches: 1. Germline V gene sequence: CDR1 SNHLY, CDR2 FYNNEI. The CDR3 length is 13 residues. CDR3 sequence: CASRGLAADTQYF. CDR3 sequence (DNA): TGTGCCAGCAGAGGACTAGCGGCAGATACGCAGTATTTT.

The genes are TRBV6-5 and TRBJ2-3, with TRBD2 identical over 7 bases. The CDR3 is 15 amino acids. The germline CDR1 and CDR2 sequences are MNHEY and SVGAGI. V was pared by 6 bases and J by 5 bases, with 11 bases of the junction left unmatched. CDR3 nucleotide sequence: TGTGCCAGCAGCCGGACGGGAGGTCGGGTAGATACGCAGTATTTT. Translation: CASSRTGGRVDTQYF.

The gene calls are TRBV7-2 and TRBJ1-2; D not certain. The CDR3 sequence is 17 residues long. Trimming pared 1 base from V and 4 bases from J, leaving 19 bases between. CDR1 and CDR2 (germline): SGHTA, FQGNSA. The CDR3 bases are TGTGCCAGCAGCTTAGTCTCGGGCGGGCAACAGTTCTATGGCTACACCTTC. Translated: CASSLVSGGQQFYGYTF.

V and J are TRBV18 and TRBJ2-1; 7 positions agree with TRBD2. CDR1 is KGHSH and CDR2 is LQKENI in the germline V gene. This CDR3 is 16 amino acids long. Trimming removed 1 base from V and 5 bases from J; junction bases left unmatched: 8. CDR3 sequence: CASSPRETSRNNEQFF. For the CDR3, the DNA is TGTGCCAGCTCACCACGCGAGACTAGCAGAAACAATGAGCAGTTCTTC.

The chain links TRBV6-5 to TRBJ2-3; 9 bases are shared with TRBD1. The CDR3 has 15 residues. J gave up 2 bases and V 7 bases, and 7 bases lay outside the gene matches. Germline V gene sequence: CDR1 MNHEY, CDR2 SVGAGI. The CDR3 nucleotides read TGTGCCAGCATGCCCGGACAGGGGATCACAGATACGCAGTATTTT. This translates into CASMPGQGITDTQYF.

This clone was recorded a few times. The chain couples TRBV7-2 to TRBJ2-3; 10 nucleotides match TRBD1. V dropped 1 base and J dropped 4; count of bases not matched to a gene: 2. The CDR3 length is 15 residues. The germline CDR1 and CDR2 sequences are SGHTA and FQGNSA. The CDR3 spells CASSLGGTGADTQYF. The CDR3 bases are TGTGCCAGCAGCTTAGGAGGGACAGGGGCAGATACGCAGTATTTT.